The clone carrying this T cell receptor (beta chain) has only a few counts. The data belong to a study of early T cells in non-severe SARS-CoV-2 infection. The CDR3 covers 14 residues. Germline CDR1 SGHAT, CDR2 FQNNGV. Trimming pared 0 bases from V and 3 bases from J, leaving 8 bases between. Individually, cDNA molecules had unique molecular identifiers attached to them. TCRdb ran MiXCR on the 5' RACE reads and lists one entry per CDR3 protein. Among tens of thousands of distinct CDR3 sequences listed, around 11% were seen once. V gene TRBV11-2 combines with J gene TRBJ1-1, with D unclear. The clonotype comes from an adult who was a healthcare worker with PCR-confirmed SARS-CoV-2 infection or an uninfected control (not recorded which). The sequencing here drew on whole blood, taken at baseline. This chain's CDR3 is CASSLEGFYTEAFF. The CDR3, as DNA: TGTGCCAGCAGCTTAGAAGGGTTTTACACTGAAGCTTTCTTT.